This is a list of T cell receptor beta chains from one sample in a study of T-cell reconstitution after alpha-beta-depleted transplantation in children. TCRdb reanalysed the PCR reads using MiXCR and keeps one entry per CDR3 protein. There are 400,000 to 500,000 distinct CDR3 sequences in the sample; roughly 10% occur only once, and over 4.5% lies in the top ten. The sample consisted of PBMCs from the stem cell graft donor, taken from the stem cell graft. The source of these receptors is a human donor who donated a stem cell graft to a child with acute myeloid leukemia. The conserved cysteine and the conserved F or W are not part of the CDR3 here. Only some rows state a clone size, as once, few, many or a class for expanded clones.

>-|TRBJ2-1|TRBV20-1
SARTSIGFSYNEQF
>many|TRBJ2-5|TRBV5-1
ASSPPDSWRETQY
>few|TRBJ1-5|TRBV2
ASSESGRTVGQPQH
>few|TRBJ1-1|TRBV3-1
ASSHKFRGRENTEAF
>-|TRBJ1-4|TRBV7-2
ASSKDRGGPEKLF
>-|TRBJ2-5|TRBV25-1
ASSPGVGVEVC
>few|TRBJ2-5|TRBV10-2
ASSEGLAGGPGTQY
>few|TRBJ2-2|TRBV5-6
ASSLDPQNTGELF
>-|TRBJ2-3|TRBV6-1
ASSESSGGATDTQY
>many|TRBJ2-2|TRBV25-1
ASTRTTSTGELF
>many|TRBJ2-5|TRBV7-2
ASSLGATSETQY
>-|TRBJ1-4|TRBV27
ASRGQGASGLF
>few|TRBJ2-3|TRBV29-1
SVEERETGRAQY
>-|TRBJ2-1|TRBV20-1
SSRPATDNEQF
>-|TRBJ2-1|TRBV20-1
SARDPGTAGYNEQF
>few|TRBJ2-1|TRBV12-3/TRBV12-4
ASSFLASGGHEQF
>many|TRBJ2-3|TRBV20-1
SARDRRRGDTDTQY
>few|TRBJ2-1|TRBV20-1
SAAGTLSNEQF
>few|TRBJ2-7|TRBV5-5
ASSLWDPGRVIYEQY
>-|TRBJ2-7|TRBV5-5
ASSTGLAGGNEQY
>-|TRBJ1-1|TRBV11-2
ASSPHTGLGDTEAF
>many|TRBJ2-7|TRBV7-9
ASSPQGGGVYEQY
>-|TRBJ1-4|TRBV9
ASSASPGQGLSNEKLF
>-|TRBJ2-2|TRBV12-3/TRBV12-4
ATEHLDTGELF
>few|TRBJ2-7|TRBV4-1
ASSQDVSVEQY